This T cell receptor (beta chain) was captured in a study of metastatic and nonmetastatic thyroid tumors. The study's findings and limits: For both blood and tumor, malignant thyroid tumors reportedly showed significantly higher TCR beta diversity than benign nodules did.

Ahead of thyroid surgery, no patient had received treatment of any kind. The germline V gene encodes CDR1 MGHDK and CDR2 SYGVNS. Trimming cost V 3 bases and J 4 bases; bases outside gene matches: 6. This CDR3 has 15 amino acids. TCRdb re-analyzed the PCR reads through MiXCR. The table records more than 40,000 clones, approximately 24% of them present only once. A few counts support this clone. Its cognate antigen is unknown. This rearrangement joins TRBV25-1 to TRBJ2-3, with 8 bases aligning to TRBD2. The specimen was tumor tissue. This sequence originates from a female donor with papillary thyroid cancer or a benign thyroid nodule (not recorded which). Some clones in this sample may be carry-over from other donors' samples. The CDR3 loop reads CASSDPGGVSDTQYF. The CDR3 DNA reads TGTGCCAGCAGTGACCCCGGGGGGGTCTCAGATACGCAGTATTTT.